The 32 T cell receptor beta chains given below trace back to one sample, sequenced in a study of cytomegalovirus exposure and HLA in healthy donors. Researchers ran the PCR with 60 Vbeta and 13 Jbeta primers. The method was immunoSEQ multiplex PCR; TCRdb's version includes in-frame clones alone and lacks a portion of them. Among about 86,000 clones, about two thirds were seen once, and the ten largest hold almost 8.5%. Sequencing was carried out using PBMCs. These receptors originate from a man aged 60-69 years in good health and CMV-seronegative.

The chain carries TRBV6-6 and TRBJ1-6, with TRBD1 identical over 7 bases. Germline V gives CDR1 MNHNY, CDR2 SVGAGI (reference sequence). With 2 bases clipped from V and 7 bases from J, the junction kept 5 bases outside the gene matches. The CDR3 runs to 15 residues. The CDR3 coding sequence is TGTGCCAGCAGTTACGAGGGGGCGAAGAATTCACCCCTCCACTTT. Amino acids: CASSYEGAKNSPLHF.

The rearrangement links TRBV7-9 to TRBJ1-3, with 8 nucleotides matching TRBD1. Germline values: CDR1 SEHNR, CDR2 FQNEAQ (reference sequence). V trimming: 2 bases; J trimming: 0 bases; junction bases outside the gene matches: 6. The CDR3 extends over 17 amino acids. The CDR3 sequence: CASSLSGQAVSGNTIYF. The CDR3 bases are TGTGCCAGCAGCTTATCGGGACAGGCGGTCTCTGGAAACACCATATATTTT.

The CDR3 DNA reads as TGTGCCAGCAGCTCCACAACCACACCTAGTTCCGAAGAGACCCAGTACTTC. Translated, it gives CASSSTTTPSSEETQYF. The V gene is TRBV5-5, the J gene TRBJ2-5; D not certain. Trimming took off 3 bases at V and 3 bases at J, with 21 bases between the two ends. The CDR3 extends over 17 amino acids. Germline lookup yields CDR1 SGHKS and CDR2 YYEKEE (reference sequence).

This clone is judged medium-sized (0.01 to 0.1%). This CDR3 reads CASSFQGGSGANVLTF. The CDR3 DNA reads TGCGCCAGCAGCTTCCAGGGCGGCTCTGGGGCCAACGTCCTGACTTTC. The J gene is TRBJ2-6, the V gene TRBV5-1, with D perhaps TRBD1 (5 bases). V was shortened by 2 bases and J by 0 bases, with 9 bases between the two germline ends. The CDR3 extends over 16 amino acids. CDR1 and CDR2 (germline): SGHRS, YFSETQ.

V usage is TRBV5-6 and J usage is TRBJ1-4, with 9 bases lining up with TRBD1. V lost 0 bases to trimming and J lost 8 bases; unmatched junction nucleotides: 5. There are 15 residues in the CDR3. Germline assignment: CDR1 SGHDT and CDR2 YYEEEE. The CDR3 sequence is CASSLAPTGGEKLFF. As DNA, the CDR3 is TGTGCCAGCAGCTTGGCGCCGACAGGGGGAGAAAAACTGTTTTTT.

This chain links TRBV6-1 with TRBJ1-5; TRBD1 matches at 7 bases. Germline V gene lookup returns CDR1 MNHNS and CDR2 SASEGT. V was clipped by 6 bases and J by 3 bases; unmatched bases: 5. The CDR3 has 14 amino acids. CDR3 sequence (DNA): TGTGCCAGCAGGCCGGGGACAGCCAATCAGCCCCAGCATTTT. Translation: CASRPGTANQPQHF.

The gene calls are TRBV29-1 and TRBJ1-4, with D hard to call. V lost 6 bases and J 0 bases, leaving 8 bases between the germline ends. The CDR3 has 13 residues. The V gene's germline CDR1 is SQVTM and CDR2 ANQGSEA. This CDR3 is CSVEMTTNEKLFF. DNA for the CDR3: TGCAGCGTAGAGATGACAACTAATGAAAAACTGTTTTTT.

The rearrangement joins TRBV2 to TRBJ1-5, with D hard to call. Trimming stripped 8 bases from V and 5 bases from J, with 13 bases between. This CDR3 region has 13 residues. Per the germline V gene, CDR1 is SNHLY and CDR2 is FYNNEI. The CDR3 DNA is TGTGCCAGCCGGGATAGCGCCCATCAGCCCCAGCATTTT. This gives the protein CASRDSAHQPQHF.

CDR3: CASSQDISGSYYEQYF. CDR3 nucleotides: TGTGCCAGCAGCCAAGACATTAGCGGGAGTTACTACGAGCAGTACTTC. The chain couples TRBV4-2 to TRBJ2-7; 9 bases fit TRBD2. CDR1 and CDR2 (germline): LGHNA, YNFKEQ. Trimming at V came to 0 bases and at J to 3 bases, leaving 6 bases not matched to a gene. This CDR3 has 16 residues.

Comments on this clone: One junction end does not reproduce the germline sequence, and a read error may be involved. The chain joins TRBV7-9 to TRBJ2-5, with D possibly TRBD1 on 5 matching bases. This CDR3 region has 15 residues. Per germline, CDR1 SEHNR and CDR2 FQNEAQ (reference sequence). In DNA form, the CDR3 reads TGTGCCAGCAGCTTAGCGACAGACGGGCGTGAGACCCAGCACTTC. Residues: CASSLATDGRETQHF.

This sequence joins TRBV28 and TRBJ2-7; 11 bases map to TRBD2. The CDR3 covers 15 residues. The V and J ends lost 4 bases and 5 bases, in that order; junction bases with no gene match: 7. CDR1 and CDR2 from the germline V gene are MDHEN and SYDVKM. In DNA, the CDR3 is TGTGCCAGCAGTTCCCCCCTAGCGGGAGGTGACGAGCAGTACTTC. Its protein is CASSSPLAGGDEQYF.

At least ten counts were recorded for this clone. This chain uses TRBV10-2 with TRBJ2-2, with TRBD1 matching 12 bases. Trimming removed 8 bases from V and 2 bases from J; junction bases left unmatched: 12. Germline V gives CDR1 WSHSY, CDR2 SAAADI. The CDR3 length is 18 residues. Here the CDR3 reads CASSSHRDRGRNTGELFF. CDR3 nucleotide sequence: TGCGCCAGCTCGTCCCATCGGGACAGGGGGCGAAACACCGGGGAGCTGTTTTTT.

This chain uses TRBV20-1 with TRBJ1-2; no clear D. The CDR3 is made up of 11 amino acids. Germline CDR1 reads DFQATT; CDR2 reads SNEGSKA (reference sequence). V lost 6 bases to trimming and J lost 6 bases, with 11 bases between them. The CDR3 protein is CSAWRVDGYTF. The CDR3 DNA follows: TGCAGTGCCTGGCGGGTCGATGGCTACACCTTC.

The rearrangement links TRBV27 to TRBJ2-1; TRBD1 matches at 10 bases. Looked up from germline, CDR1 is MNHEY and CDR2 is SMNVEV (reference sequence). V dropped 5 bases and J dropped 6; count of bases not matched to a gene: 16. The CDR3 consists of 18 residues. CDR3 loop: CASSTGTGAGLIGNEQFF. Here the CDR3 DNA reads TGTGCCAGCAGTACCGGGACAGGGGCCGGATTGATCGGCAATGAGCAGTTCTTC.

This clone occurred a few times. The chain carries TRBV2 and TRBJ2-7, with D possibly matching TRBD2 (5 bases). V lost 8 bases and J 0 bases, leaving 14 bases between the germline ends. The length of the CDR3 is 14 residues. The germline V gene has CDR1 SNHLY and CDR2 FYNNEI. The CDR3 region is CASHLRESSYEQYF. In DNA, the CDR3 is TGTGCCAGCCACCTGAGGGAGAGCTCCTACGAGCAGTACTTC.

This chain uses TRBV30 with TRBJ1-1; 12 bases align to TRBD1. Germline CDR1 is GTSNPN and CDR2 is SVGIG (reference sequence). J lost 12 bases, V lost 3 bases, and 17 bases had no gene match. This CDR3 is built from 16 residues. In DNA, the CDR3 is TGTGCCTGGAGCCACCCGCCTTCCGGGACAGGGGGCCAGACTTTCTTT. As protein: CAWSHPPSGTGGQTFF.

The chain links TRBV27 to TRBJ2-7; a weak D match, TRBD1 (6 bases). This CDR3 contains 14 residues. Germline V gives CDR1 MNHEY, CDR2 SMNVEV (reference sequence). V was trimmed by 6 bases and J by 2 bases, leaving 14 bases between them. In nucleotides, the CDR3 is TGTGCCAGCAGGAGGGGGACACCAGCCTACGAGCAGTACTTC. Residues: CASRRGTPAYEQYF.

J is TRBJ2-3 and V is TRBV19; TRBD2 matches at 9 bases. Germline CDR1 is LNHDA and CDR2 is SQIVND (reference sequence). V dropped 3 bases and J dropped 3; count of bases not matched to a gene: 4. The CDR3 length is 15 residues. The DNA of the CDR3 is TGTGCCAGTAGTATGGTAGCGGGAGTGACAGATACGCAGTATTTT. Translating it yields CASSMVAGVTDTQYF.

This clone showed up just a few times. The chain's CDR3 is CASSGTNTGIETQYF. The CDR3 DNA sequence: TGCGCCAGCAGCGGGACAAATACAGGGATAGAGACCCAGTACTTC. This chain links TRBV5-1 with TRBJ2-5, with D perhaps matching TRBD1 (6 bases). Germline V gives CDR1 SGHRS, CDR2 YFSETQ. The CDR3 contains 15 residues. V was cut by 4 bases and J by 4 bases, with 17 bases left in between.

CDR3 in DNA: TGTGCCAGCGGCGGACGTGGGGCCGTGGGGCTCTACGAGCAGTACTTC. This codes for CASGGRGAVGLYEQYF. The V and J genes are TRBV7-9 and TRBJ2-7; weak D call: TRBD1 (5 bases). With 8 bases removed from V and 3 bases from J, the gap between germline ends came to 23 bases. The CDR3 length is 16 residues. The germline CDR1 and CDR2 sequences are SEHNR and FQNEAQ (reference sequence).

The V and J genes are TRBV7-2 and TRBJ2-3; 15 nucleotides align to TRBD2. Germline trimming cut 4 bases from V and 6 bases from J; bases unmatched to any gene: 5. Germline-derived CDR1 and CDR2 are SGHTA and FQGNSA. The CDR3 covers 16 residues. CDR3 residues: CASSSGLAGGSDTQYF. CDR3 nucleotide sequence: TGTGCCAGCAGCTCGGGACTAGCGGGGGGAAGTGATACGCAGTATTTT.

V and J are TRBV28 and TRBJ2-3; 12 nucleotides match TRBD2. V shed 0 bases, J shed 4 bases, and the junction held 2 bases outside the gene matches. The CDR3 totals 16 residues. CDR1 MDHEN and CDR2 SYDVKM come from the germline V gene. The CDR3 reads CASSLWTSGSADTQYF. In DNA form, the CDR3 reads TGTGCCAGCAGTTTATGGACTAGCGGGAGTGCAGATACGCAGTATTTT.

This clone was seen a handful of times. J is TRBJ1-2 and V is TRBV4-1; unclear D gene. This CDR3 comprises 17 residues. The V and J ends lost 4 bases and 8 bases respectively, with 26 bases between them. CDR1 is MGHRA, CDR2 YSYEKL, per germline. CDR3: CASSPGLPRRVAEGYTF. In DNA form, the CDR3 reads TGCGCCAGCAGCCCAGGCCTTCCTCGGAGGGTGGCGGAGGGCTACACCTTC.

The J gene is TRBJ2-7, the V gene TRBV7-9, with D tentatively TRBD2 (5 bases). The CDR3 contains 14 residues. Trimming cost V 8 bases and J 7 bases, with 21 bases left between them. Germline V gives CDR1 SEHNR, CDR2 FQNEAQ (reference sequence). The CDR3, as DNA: TGTGCCAGCTCACTAACGGGGTTTCAAGAGGAGCAGTACTTC. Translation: CASSLTGFQEEQYF.

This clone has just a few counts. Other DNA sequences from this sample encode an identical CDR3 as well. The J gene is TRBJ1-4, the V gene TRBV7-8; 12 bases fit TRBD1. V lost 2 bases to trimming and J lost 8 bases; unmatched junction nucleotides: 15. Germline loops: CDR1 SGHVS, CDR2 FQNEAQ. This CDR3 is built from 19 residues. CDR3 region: CASSLSPGQGAPFGEKLFF. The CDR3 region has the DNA TGTGCCAGCAGCTTATCACCGGGACAGGGGGCTCCCTTCGGGGAAAAACTGTTTTTT.

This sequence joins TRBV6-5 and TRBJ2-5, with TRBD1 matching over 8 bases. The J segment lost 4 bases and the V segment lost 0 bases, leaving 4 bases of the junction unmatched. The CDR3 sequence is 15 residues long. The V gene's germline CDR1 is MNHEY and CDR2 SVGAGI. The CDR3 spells CASSYSRGRGETQYF. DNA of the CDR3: TGTGCCAGCAGTTACTCCAGGGGGCGAGGAGAGACCCAGTACTTC.

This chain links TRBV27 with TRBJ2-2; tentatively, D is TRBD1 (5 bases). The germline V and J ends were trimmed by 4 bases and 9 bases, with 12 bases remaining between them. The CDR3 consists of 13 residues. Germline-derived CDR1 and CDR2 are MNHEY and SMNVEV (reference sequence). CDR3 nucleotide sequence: TGTGCCAGCAGTTGGGGCAGGGTCCGGGAGCTGTTTTTT. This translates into CASSWGRVRELFF.

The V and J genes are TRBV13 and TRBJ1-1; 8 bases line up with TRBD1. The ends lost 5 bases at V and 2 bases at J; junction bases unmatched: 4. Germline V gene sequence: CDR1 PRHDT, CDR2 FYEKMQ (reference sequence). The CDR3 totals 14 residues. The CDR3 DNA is TGTGCCAGCAGCCGGACAGGGTTAAACACTGAAGCTTTCTTT. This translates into CASSRTGLNTEAFF.

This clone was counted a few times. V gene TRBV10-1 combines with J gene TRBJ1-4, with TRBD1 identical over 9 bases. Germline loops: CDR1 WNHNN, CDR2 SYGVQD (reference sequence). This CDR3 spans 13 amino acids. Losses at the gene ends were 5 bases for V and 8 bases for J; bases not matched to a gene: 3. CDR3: CASSRTGEEKLFF. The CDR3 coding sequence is TGCGCCAGCAGTAGGACAGGGGAAGAAAAACTGTTTTTT.

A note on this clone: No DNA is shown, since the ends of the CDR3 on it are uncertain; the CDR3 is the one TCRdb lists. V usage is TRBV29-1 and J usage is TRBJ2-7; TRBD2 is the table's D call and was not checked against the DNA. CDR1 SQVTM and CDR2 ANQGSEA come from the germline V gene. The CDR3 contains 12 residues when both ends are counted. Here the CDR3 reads CSVAVAGGSRYF.

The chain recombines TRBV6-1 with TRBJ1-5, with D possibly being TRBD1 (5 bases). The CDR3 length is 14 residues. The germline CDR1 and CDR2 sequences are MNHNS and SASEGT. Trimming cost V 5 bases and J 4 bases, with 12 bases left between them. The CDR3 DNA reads TGTGCCAGCAGTTCACCTGGGGGGAATCAGCCCCAGCATTTT. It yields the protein CASSSPGGNQPQHF.

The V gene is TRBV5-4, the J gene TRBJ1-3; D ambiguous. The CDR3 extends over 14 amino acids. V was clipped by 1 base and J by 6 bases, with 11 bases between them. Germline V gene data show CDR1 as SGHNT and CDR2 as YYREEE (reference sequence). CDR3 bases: TGTGCCAGCAGCTTGTTCGGGGTTGAAAACACCATATATTTT. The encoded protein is CASSLFGVENTIYF. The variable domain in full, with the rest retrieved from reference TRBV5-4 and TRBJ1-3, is ETGVTQSPTHLIKTRGQQVTLRCSSQSGHNTVSWYQQALGQGPQFIFQYYREEENGRGNFPPRFSGLQFPNYSSELNVNALELDDSALYLCASSLFGVENTIYFGEGSWLTVV.